The 18 T cell receptor beta chains in this list originate from one sample, sequenced in a study of cytomegalovirus exposure and HLA in healthy donors. Profiling relied on immunoSEQ multiplex PCR, and the TCRdb table lists in-frame clones only, not all of them. The table has hundreds of thousands of clones, around 87% seen once. The sequencing sample was made of PBMCs. These receptors originate from a man between 18 and 29 years old in good health and CMV-seronegative.

CDR3 nucleotide sequence: TGTGCCAGCAGCTTAGCCGGGACTAGCTACGAGCAGTACTTC. Its protein is CASSLAGTSYEQYF. The V and J genes are TRBV7-8 and TRBJ2-7; 8 bases match TRBD2. The V and J ends lost 0 bases and 3 bases, in that order; junction bases with no gene match: 1. Germline CDR1 and CDR2: SGHVS and FQNEAQ. The CDR3 consists of 14 residues.

The J gene is TRBJ1-2, the V gene TRBV10-3; tentative D call: TRBD1 (6 bases). V lost 8 bases and J 1 base, leaving 20 bases between the germline ends. Germline V gene sequence: CDR1 ENHRY, CDR2 SYGVKD. The CDR3 runs 16 residues. The DNA of the CDR3 is TGTGCCATCTCACCTAGGACAGCAGCAATTAACTATGGCTACACCTTC. The encoded protein is CAISPRTAAINYGYTF.

The rearrangement uses TRBV6-6 and TRBJ1-1; D remains unclear. Trimming took 7 bases from V and 5 from J, leaving 14 bases between them. The germline V gene has CDR1 MNHNY and CDR2 SVGAGI (reference sequence). This CDR3 is 13 amino acids long. The DNA of the CDR3 is TGTGCCAGCACCAGCAGCTTACAGACTGAAGCTTTCTTT. Protein product: CASTSSLQTEAFF.

V usage is TRBV4-1 and J usage is TRBJ2-3; D gene unclear. The CDR3 extends over 14 amino acids. With 2 bases removed from V and 2 bases from J, the gap between germline ends came to 8 bases. CDR1 and CDR2 from the germline V gene are MGHRA and YSYEKL. This CDR3 reads CASSQILHTDTQYF. The CDR3 coding sequence is TGCGCCAGCAGCCAAATACTACACACAGATACGCAGTATTTT.

This clone was found once. This chain connects TRBV6-1 to TRBJ1-5; maybe TRBD1 (6 bases). Germline assignment: CDR1 MNHNS and CDR2 SASEGT. The ends were cut back, 3 bases at V and 7 bases at J, with 16 bases in the middle. The CDR3 loop spans 15 amino acids. The CDR3 loop reads CASSDLGQGPQPQHF. In DNA form, the CDR3 reads TGTGCCAGCAGTGACCTTGGGCAGGGGCCCCAGCCCCAGCATTTT.

This chain connects TRBV19 to TRBJ1-5; 8 bases fit TRBD1. After removal of 4 bases from V and 6 bases from J, the junction contained 5 bases not matched to a gene. Per germline, CDR1 LNHDA and CDR2 SQIVND (reference sequence). The CDR3 contains 14 residues. The CDR3 sequence is CASSSTGGSQPQHF. The CDR3 DNA reads TGTGCCAGTAGTAGTACAGGGGGAAGTCAGCCCCAGCATTTT.

This clone has just a few counts. This chain links TRBV19 with TRBJ1-5; 9 bases are shared with TRBD1. This CDR3 is 16 amino acids long. CDR1 LNHDA and CDR2 SQIVND come from the germline V gene (reference sequence). Germline trimming cut 3 bases from V and 2 bases from J; bases unmatched to any gene: 5. CDR3 DNA: TGTGCCAGTAGTATCCCGGGACAGGGAGGCAATCAGCCCCAGCATTTT. Its translation is CASSIPGQGGNQPQHF.

This clone has more than one count but fewer than ten. The chain has TRBV9 and TRBJ2-7, with D tentatively TRBD2 (5 bases). V was shortened by 0 bases and J by 4 bases, with 8 bases between the two germline ends. Germline V gene lookup returns CDR1 SGDLS and CDR2 YYNGEE. This CDR3 has 13 residues. The CDR3 DNA sequence: TGTGCCAGCAGCGTAGTAGAGGGATACGAGCAGTACTTC. Translating gives CASSVVEGYEQYF.

The chain couples TRBV29-1 to TRBJ2-1, with D unresolved. Germline V gene data show CDR1 as SQVTM and CDR2 as ANQGSEA. Between the trimmed V and J ends, which lost 1 base and 7 bases, there was a span of 8 bases. There are 12 residues in the CDR3. CDR3 sequence (DNA): TGCAGCGTTGAAGTGGCCGTTAATGAGCAGTTCTTC. Translated, it gives CSVEVAVNEQFF.

V is TRBV27 and J is TRBJ1-4, with 10 bases aligning to TRBD1. CDR1 is MNHEY and CDR2 is SMNVEV in the germline V gene (reference sequence). This CDR3 has 18 amino acids. Losses at the gene ends were 2 bases for V and 1 base for J; bases not matched to a gene: 7. This chain's CDR3 is CASSLLTGGEGTNEKLFF. The CDR3 DNA is TGTGCCAGCAGTTTACTGACAGGGGGCGAAGGAACTAATGAAAAACTGTTTTTT.

Notes on this clone: At the DNA level, this CDR3 is encoded by other sequences in the same sample as well. V and J are TRBV15 and TRBJ1-1, with no clear D. The V end lost 9 bases, the J end lost 0 bases, and 8 bases lay between the germline ends. Germline assignment: CDR1 LNHNV and CDR2 YYDKDF (reference sequence). There are 12 residues in the CDR3. The CDR3 nucleotides read TGTGCCACAGGCGGGTTGAACACTGAAGCTTTCTTT. It is translated as CATGGLNTEAFF.

The J gene is TRBJ2-5, the V gene TRBV7-8; TRBD2 matches 11 bases. The ends lost 1 base at V and 5 bases at J; junction bases unmatched: 3. The CDR3 has 15 residues. Germline assignment: CDR1 SGHVS and CDR2 FQNEAQ. The DNA for the CDR3 is TGTGCCAGCAGCTTAGAACTAGCGGGGGCCGAGACCCAGTACTTC. Protein: CASSLELAGAETQYF.

This chain links TRBV9 with TRBJ2-1; 10 positions match TRBD1. There are 14 residues in the CDR3. V dropped 3 bases and J dropped 7; count of bases not matched to a gene: 4. Germline V CDR1 and CDR2: SGDLS, YYNGEE. CDR3 region: CASSDRDRGNEQFF. CDR3 nucleotide sequence: TGTGCCAGCAGCGACCGGGACAGGGGAAATGAGCAGTTCTTC. The full variable domain, with the rest looked up from reference TRBV9 and TRBJ2-1, is DSGVTQTPKHLITATGQRVTLRCSPRSGDLSVYWYQQSLDQGLQFLIQYYNGEERAKGNILERFSAQQFPDLHSELNLSSLELGDSALYFCASSDRDRGNEQFFGPGTRLTVL.

The chain links TRBV10-3 to TRBJ1-1, with TRBD1 identical over 10 bases. The V segment lost 4 bases and the J segment 4 bases; nucleotides outside the gene matches: 0. The CDR3 has 13 residues. In germline, CDR1 is ENHRY, CDR2 SYGVKD. The CDR3 region is CAISGDRGTEAFF. Here the CDR3 DNA reads TGTGCCATCAGTGGGGACAGGGGCACTGAAGCTTTCTTT.

The V and J genes are TRBV4-3 and TRBJ2-7; 8 nucleotides agree with TRBD2. The CDR3 runs to 16 residues. The V gene end was trimmed by 4 bases and the J gene end by 6 bases; junction bases not matched to a gene: 14. The germline CDR1 and CDR2 sequences are LGHNA and YSLEER. DNA of the CDR3: TGCGCCAGCAGCCTGGGCTCGGGAGGGGCTAATAGCGAGCAGTACTTC. The encoded protein is CASSLGSGGANSEQYF.

This clone was found once. The V call is TRBV5-6, the J call TRBJ1-1, with TRBD1 as a possible D gene (6 bases). V was shortened by 2 bases and J by 11 bases, with 19 bases between the two germline ends. Germline CDR1 reads SGHDT; CDR2 reads YYEEEE. The length of the CDR3 is 14 residues. The CDR3 DNA is TGTGCCAGCAGCTTAGGGTCCCGGGACAATCGGGCTTTCTTT. Translated, it gives CASSLGSRDNRAFF.

This clone has only one observation. The V gene is TRBV27, the J gene TRBJ1-6; TRBD1 aligns across 10 bases. Per germline, CDR1 MNHEY and CDR2 SMNVEV (reference sequence). The CDR3 is made up of 16 amino acids. The ends lost 5 bases at V and 11 bases at J; junction bases unmatched: 12. The CDR3 bases are TGTGCCAGCAGTCTAACGACAGGGGGCCTTCTGCCACCCCTCCACTTT. It yields the protein CASSLTTGGLLPPLHF.

V gene TRBV10-2 combines with J gene TRBJ1-6, with D hard to call. The CDR3 covers 16 residues. The V and J ends lost 1 base and 0 bases respectively, with 7 bases between them. Germline lookup yields CDR1 WSHSY and CDR2 SAAADI. The CDR3 bases are TGCGCCAGCAGTGAGTTAGCGAGCTCCTATAATTCACCCCTCCACTTT. Translation: CASSELASSYNSPLHF.